This entry is about one T cell receptor beta chain. Its antigen is not known. The sample comes from a study of CXCR3-negative and CXCR3-positive naive CD8 T cells. Study overall: Cumulative TRB read yield was approximately 135 million, averaging about 1.5 +/- 0.3 million per library. General observations from the study: Partly lower CXCR3 expression followed cryopreservation, and most assays relied on fresh PBMCs. In naive cells, CXCR3-negative and CXCR3-positive subsets had similar TRBV-TRBJ usage; memory cells differed. Memory CD8+ cells showed much lower diversity, while both naive subsets displayed comparably high diversity.

The CDR3 is 15 amino acids. 5' RACE with UMI labels generated the TRB cDNA libraries. TCRdb reprocessed the 5' RACE reads and reports one entry per CDR3 protein, with no DNA. The sample table sets out 70,000 to 95,000 distinct CDR3 sequences. Sequencing was done on a sample of naive CXCR3- CD8+ T cells from blood. The subset here: CD45RO-CCR7+CD27+CD95- naive CD8+ T cells lacking CXCR3 (TNR3-). This chain uses TRBV12-3 or TRBV12-4 with TRBJ2-1. This sequence was found in a human donor in good health. Some clones in this sample may be carry-over from other donors' samples. The chain's CDR3 is CASSSTESSYNEQFF.